Listed below are T cell receptor beta chains from one sample, sequenced in a study of cytomegalovirus exposure and HLA in healthy donors. Sequencing used immunoSEQ multiplex PCR; TCRdb keeps in-frame clones, though not all of them. The sample lists approximately 52,000 clones, approximately 71% seen once, with about a third in the top ten. Sequencing was performed on PBMCs. The receptor set was obtained from a middle-aged man in good health and CMV-seropositive. Both conserved end residues are part of each CDR3. Each record gives: CDR3 protein, CDR3 DNA, V gene, clone size, D gene, J gene. A D gene is named only where the DNA matches it firmly. The listing skips clone size in some rows; elsewhere it reads once, few, many or a size class.

CDR3 protein: CASSIHRDTLNAFF; CDR3 DNA: TGTGCCAGCAGTATCCACCGGGACACCCTCAACGCTTTCTTT; V gene: TRBV6-5; clone size: -; D gene: -; J gene: TRBJ1-1
CDR3 protein: CASRSTVGGYEQYF; CDR3 DNA: TGTGCCAGCAGGTCGACAGTCGGGGGATACGAGCAGTACTTC; V gene: TRBV2; clone size: once; D gene: -; J gene: TRBJ2-7
CDR3 protein: CASSKTGDRTEAFF; CDR3 DNA: TGTGCCAGCAGTAAGACAGGGGACCGGACTGAAGCTTTCTTT; V gene: TRBV6-5; clone size: once; D gene: TRBD1; J gene: TRBJ1-1
CDR3 protein: CASSEPSGGVNIQYF; CDR3 DNA: TGTGCCAGCAGTGAACCCAGCGGGGGAGTGAACATTCAGTACTTC; V gene: TRBV2; clone size: -; D gene: TRBD2; J gene: TRBJ2-4
CDR3 protein: CASSPGPGQSIYEQYF; CDR3 DNA: TGCGCCAGCAGCCCCGGCCCGGGACAGAGTATTTACGAGCAGTACTTC; V gene: TRBV5-1; clone size: -; D gene: TRBD1; J gene: TRBJ2-7
CDR3 protein: CATSRDPGGAGQFF; CDR3 DNA: TGTGCCACCAGCAGAGATCCCGGGGGGGCGGGGCAGTTCTTC; V gene: TRBV15; clone size: -; D gene: TRBD2; J gene: TRBJ2-1
CDR3 protein: CASSRTVNTEAFF; CDR3 DNA: TGTGCCAGCAGTCGGACAGTGAACACTGAAGCTTTCTTT; V gene: TRBV6-5; clone size: -; D gene: -; J gene: TRBJ1-1
CDR3 protein: CASSSGTTITGELFF; CDR3 DNA: TGTGCCAGCAGCTCCGGGACTACAATCACCGGGGAGCTGTTTTTT; V gene: TRBV7-2; clone size: -; D gene: TRBD2; J gene: TRBJ2-2
CDR3 protein: CASLAQTYGYTF; CDR3 DNA: TGTGCCAGCCTGGCACAGACCTATGGCTACACCTTC; V gene: TRBV28; clone size: -; D gene: -; J gene: TRBJ1-2
CDR3 protein: CASSSFGVAGGLQETQYF; CDR3 DNA: TGTGCCAGCAGCTCCTTTGGGGTAGCGGGGGGCCTCCAAGAGACCCAGTACTTC; V gene: TRBV7-2; clone size: -; D gene: TRBD2; J gene: TRBJ2-5
CDR3 protein: CASSPPTGVYGYTF; CDR3 DNA: TGTGCCAGCTCACCCCCCACAGGAGTCTATGGCTACACCTTC; V gene: TRBV18; clone size: few; D gene: -; J gene: TRBJ1-2
CDR3 protein: CASSLTSAEDQPQHF; CDR3 DNA: TGTGCCAGCAGTCTTACCTCGGCCGAGGATCAGCCCCAGCATTTT; V gene: TRBV6-1; clone size: -; D gene: -; J gene: TRBJ1-5
CDR3 protein: CAWSAGTGGTETQYF; CDR3 DNA: TGTGCCTGGAGCGCCGGGACAGGGGGCACTGAGACCCAGTACTTC; V gene: TRBV30; clone size: -; D gene: TRBD1; J gene: TRBJ2-5
CDR3 protein: CASSLTDRYGYTF; CDR3 DNA: TGTGCCAGCAGTTTGACAGACCGCTATGGCTACACCTTC; V gene: TRBV27; clone size: few; D gene: -; J gene: TRBJ1-2
CDR3 protein: CASSSECHPGDTEAFF; CDR3 DNA: TGTGCCAGCAGCTCTGAGTGCCACCCGGGGGACACTGAAGCTTTCTTT; V gene: TRBV21-1; clone size: -; D gene: -; J gene: TRBJ1-1
CDR3 protein: CASMAGTGGYEQYF; CDR3 DNA: TGTGCCAGCATGGCCGGGACAGGGGGCTACGAGCAGTACTTC; V gene: TRBV6-1; clone size: many; D gene: TRBD1; J gene: TRBJ2-7
CDR3 protein: CASGPRGQARRANYGYTF; CDR3 DNA: TGTGCCAGCGGCCCCCGGGGACAGGCCCGGCGTGCTAACTATGGCTACACCTTC; V gene: TRBV5-8; clone size: -; D gene: TRBD1; J gene: TRBJ1-2
CDR3 protein: CASSRQGAAGEQYF; CDR3 DNA: TGTGCCAGCAGTCGTCAGGGGGCTGCGGGGGAGCAGTACTTC; V gene: TRBV6-5; clone size: -; D gene: TRBD1; J gene: TRBJ2-7
CDR3 protein: CASSQDRDPQHF; CDR3 DNA: TGTGCCAGCAGCCAAGACAGGGACCCCCAGCATTTT; V gene: TRBV7-9; clone size: -; D gene: TRBD1; J gene: TRBJ1-5
CDR3 protein: CASSPSGGDYEQYF; CDR3 DNA: TGTGCCAGTAGTCCTAGCGGGGGGGACTACGAGCAGTACTTC; V gene: TRBV19; clone size: -; D gene: TRBD2; J gene: TRBJ2-7
CDR3 protein: CAIRAGQGASYGYTF; CDR3 DNA: TGTGCCATCAGGGCGGGACAGGGGGCATCCTATGGCTACACCTTC; V gene: TRBV10-3; clone size: -; D gene: TRBD1; J gene: TRBJ1-2
CDR3 protein: CASHRGHEQYF; CDR3 DNA: TGTGCCAGCCACAGGGGCCACGAGCAGTACTTC; V gene: TRBV18; clone size: few; D gene: TRBD1; J gene: TRBJ2-7
CDR3 protein: CASSPEFGEAGGETQYF; CDR3 DNA: TGTGCCAGCAGCCCCGAATTCGGGGAGGCAGGCGGGGAGACCCAGTACTTC; V gene: TRBV7-6; clone size: -; D gene: -; J gene: TRBJ2-5
CDR3 protein: CASSLVAGQGSNQPQHF; CDR3 DNA: TGTGCCAGCAGCTTAGTTGCTGGGCAGGGGAGCAATCAGCCCCAGCATTTT; V gene: TRBV7-8; clone size: once; D gene: -; J gene: TRBJ1-5
CDR3 protein: CASSPFRGPQHF; CDR3 DNA: TGTGCCAGCAGCCCCTTCCGGGGGCCCCAGCATTTT; V gene: TRBV5-8; clone size: -; D gene: -; J gene: TRBJ1-5
CDR3 protein: CASSYSPVVNTGELFF; CDR3 DNA: TGTGCCAGCAGTTACTCCCCGGTAGTCAACACCGGGGAGCTGTTTTTT; V gene: TRBV6-5; clone size: few; D gene: -; J gene: TRBJ2-2
CDR3 protein: CASSQDLRGELFF; CDR3 DNA: TGCGCCAGCAGCCAAGATTTGCGCGGGGAGCTGTTTTTT; V gene: TRBV4-3; clone size: -; D gene: -; J gene: TRBJ2-2
CDR3 protein: CASMKLAGPIETQYF; CDR3 DNA: TGTGCCAGCATGAAATTAGCGGGGCCGATCGAGACGCAGTATTTT; V gene: TRBV2; clone size: once; D gene: TRBD2; J gene: TRBJ2-3
CDR3 protein: CASADRVYGYTF; CDR3 DNA: TGTGCCAGCGCGGACAGGGTCTATGGCTACACCTTC; V gene: TRBV6-5; clone size: -; D gene: TRBD1; J gene: TRBJ1-2
CDR3 protein: CASSVYRETEAFF; CDR3 DNA: TGTGCCAGCAGCGTCTACAGGGAAACTGAAGCTTTCTTT; V gene: TRBV11-1; clone size: once; D gene: -; J gene: TRBJ1-1
CDR3 protein: CASRLRGAVGTEAFF; CDR3 DNA: TGTGCCAGCAGGTTGCGGGGGGCTGTCGGCACTGAAGCTTTCTTT; V gene: TRBV5-4; clone size: -; D gene: -; J gene: TRBJ1-1
CDR3 protein: CSVGGGSSPQHF; CDR3 DNA: TGCAGCGTTGGAGGGGGTTCTTCGCCCCAGCATTTT; V gene: TRBV29-1; clone size: few; D gene: -; J gene: TRBJ1-5
CDR3 protein: CASSQELNTEAFF; CDR3 DNA: TGCGCCAGCAGCCAGGAGCTAAACACTGAAGCTTTCTTT; V gene: TRBV4-3; clone size: -; D gene: -; J gene: TRBJ1-1
CDR3 protein: CSVGTEINEQFF; CDR3 DNA: TGCAGCGTTGGCACGGAGATCAATGAGCAGTTCTTC; V gene: TRBV29-1; clone size: -; D gene: -; J gene: TRBJ2-1
CDR3 protein: CASRSGGDAGGDTQYF; CDR3 DNA: TGCGCCAGCAGAAGCGGGGGTGACGCCGGGGGAGATACGCAGTATTTT; V gene: TRBV5-1; clone size: once; D gene: TRBD2; J gene: TRBJ2-3
CDR3 protein: CASSSQNSGNTIYF; CDR3 DNA: TGTGCCAGCAGCTCCCAAAACTCTGGAAACACCATATATTTT; V gene: TRBV7-8; clone size: few; D gene: -; J gene: TRBJ1-3
CDR3 protein: CSALLPTGMYF; CDR3 DNA: TGCAGCGCCCTCCTCCCGACAGGGATGTACTTC; V gene: TRBV29-1; clone size: once; D gene: TRBD1; J gene: TRBJ2-4
CDR3 protein: CASSQDGGGAYEQYF; CDR3 DNA: TGTGCCAGCAGCCAAGACGGCGGGGGGGCCTACGAGCAGTACTTC; V gene: TRBV4-2; clone size: -; D gene: TRBD2; J gene: TRBJ2-7
CDR3 protein: CASSYDRADTEAFF; CDR3 DNA: TGTGCCAGCAGTTACGACAGGGCGGACACTGAAGCTTTCTTT; V gene: TRBV5-4; clone size: few; D gene: TRBD1; J gene: TRBJ1-1
CDR3 protein: CASSSQRTGGWAAGYTF; CDR3 DNA: TGTGCCAGCAGCTCTCAAAGGACAGGGGGCTGGGCGGCCGGCTACACCTTC; V gene: TRBV7-2; clone size: -; D gene: TRBD1; J gene: TRBJ1-2
CDR3 protein: CASSSQGVANEKLFF; CDR3 DNA: TGCGCCAGCAGTTCACAGGGTGTAGCTAATGAAAAACTGTTTTTT; V gene: TRBV5-1; clone size: once; D gene: -; J gene: TRBJ1-4
CDR3 protein: CASSLTGLNEKLFF; CDR3 DNA: TGTGCCAGCAGCCTAACAGGGCTGAACGAAAAACTGTTTTTT; V gene: TRBV11-2; clone size: -; D gene: -; J gene: TRBJ1-4
CDR3 protein: CSGGRSPEETQYF; CDR3 DNA: TGCAGCGGAGGAAGGTCACCGGAAGAGACCCAGTACTTC; V gene: TRBV29-1; clone size: -; D gene: -; J gene: TRBJ2-5
CDR3 protein: CAWRRLAITGELFF; CDR3 DNA: TGTGCCTGGAGACGGCTAGCGATCACCGGGGAGCTGTTTTTT; V gene: TRBV30; clone size: -; D gene: -; J gene: TRBJ2-2
CDR3 protein: CASFVSGPDTQYF; CDR3 DNA: TGTGCCAGTTTCGTTTCAGGCCCAGATACGCAGTATTTT; V gene: TRBV7-9; clone size: -; D gene: -; J gene: TRBJ2-3
CDR3 protein: CASSPGTEEAFF; CDR3 DNA: TGTGCCAGCTCACCCGGGACAGAGGAAGCTTTCTTT; V gene: TRBV18; clone size: few; D gene: TRBD1; J gene: TRBJ1-1
CDR3 protein: CASSLQGYNEQFF; CDR3 DNA: TGTGCCAGCAGTTTACAGGGCTACAATGAGCAGTTCTTC; V gene: TRBV6-1; clone size: -; D gene: -; J gene: TRBJ2-1
CDR3 protein: CAWRDSEFSPLHF; CDR3 DNA: TGTGCCTGGAGGGACAGTGAATTTTCACCCCTCCACTTT; V gene: TRBV30; clone size: -; D gene: -; J gene: TRBJ1-6
CDR3 protein: CASSDPGTPGPYEQYF; CDR3 DNA: TGTGCCAGCAGTGACCCAGGGACACCAGGACCCTACGAGCAGTACTTC; V gene: TRBV2; clone size: -; D gene: -; J gene: TRBJ2-7
CDR3 protein: CASSHPWTSGGITGELFF; CDR3 DNA: TGCGCCAGCAGCCACCCCTGGACTAGCGGGGGGATTACCGGGGAGCTGTTTTTT; V gene: TRBV4-1; clone size: few; D gene: TRBD2; J gene: TRBJ2-2
CDR3 protein: CASSLGDRTYYGYTF; CDR3 DNA: TGTGCCAGCAGCTTAGGGGACAGGACCTACTATGGCTACACCTTC; V gene: TRBV13; clone size: few; D gene: TRBD1; J gene: TRBJ1-2
CDR3 protein: CANSLEQVNYGYTF; CDR3 DNA: TGTGCCAACAGCTTAGAACAGGTTAACTATGGCTACACCTTC; V gene: TRBV7-2; clone size: -; D gene: -; J gene: TRBJ1-2
CDR3 protein: CTIYIGAQHF; CDR3 DNA: TGCACCATCTATATTGGAGCCCAGCATTTT; V gene: TRBV1; clone size: -; D gene: -; J gene: TRBJ1-5
CDR3 protein: CASSETRDTDTQYF; CDR3 DNA: TGTGCCAGCAGCGAAACTAGGGACACAGATACGCAGTATTTT; V gene: TRBV5-4; clone size: -; D gene: -; J gene: TRBJ2-3
CDR3 protein: CASSLQGSNQPQHF; CDR3 DNA: TGTGCCAGCAGCCTACAGGGTTCTAATCAGCCCCAGCATTTT; V gene: TRBV7-9; clone size: -; D gene: -; J gene: TRBJ1-5
CDR3 protein: CASSPNRLNTEAFF; CDR3 DNA: TGTGCCAGCTCACCAAACAGGCTGAACACTGAAGCTTTCTTT; V gene: TRBV18; clone size: -; D gene: -; J gene: TRBJ1-1
CDR3 protein: CASGQGFLEAFF; CDR3 DNA: TGTGCTAGTGGACAGGGTTTTTTGGAAGCTTTCTTT; V gene: TRBV12-5; clone size: -; D gene: -; J gene: TRBJ1-1
CDR3 protein: CASRPGLWGGYSGANVLTF; CDR3 DNA: TGTGCCAGCAGGCCAGGGTTGTGGGGGGGATACTCTGGGGCCAACGTCCTGACTTTC; V gene: TRBV7-8; clone size: -; D gene: TRBD2; J gene: TRBJ2-6
CDR3 protein: CASSPRGGGTDTQYF; CDR3 DNA: TGCGCCAGCAGCCCTCGGGGGGGAGGCACAGATACGCAGTATTTT; V gene: TRBV5-1; clone size: few; D gene: TRBD2; J gene: TRBJ2-3